This TCR beta chain is drawn from a study of chemoradiotherapy in HPV16-positive cancers. Across the whole study: Candidate HPV-specific clones and shared TCR motifs came from a couple of HPV16-positive patients.

Profiling relied on immunoSEQ multiplex PCR, and the TCRdb table lists in-frame clones only, not all of them. The sample consists of 12,000 or so clones, more than 85% of them appearing once. V lost 4 bases to trimming and J lost 1 base; unmatched junction nucleotides: 9. Germline V gene sequence: CDR1 SGDLS, CDR2 YYNGEE. This CDR3 comprises 16 residues. Study-wide results and limits: HPV-specific T cells were functionally defined from only a couple of HPV16-positive patients. Non-HPV-specific T cells did not expand in tumors during treatment, whereas candidate HPV-specific clones and E7-related motifs did.

Remarks on this clone: Antigen specificity is unknown.

Samples were taken several times over chemoradiotherapy. The J gene is TRBJ2-3, the V gene TRBV9, with 7 bases fitting TRBD1. This specimen consisted of blood, obtained from a patient who underwent chemoradiotherapy. This receptor was identified in a human donor with HPV-associated anogenital cancer. DNA of the CDR3: TGTGCCAGCAGCATTCCCTCCGGGACAGGCACAGATACGCAGTATTTT. Protein: CASSIPSGTGTDTQYF. The entire variable domain, with the rest obtained from reference TRBV9 and TRBJ2-3, is as follows: DSGVTQTPKHLITATGQRVTLRCSPRSGDLSVYWYQQSLDQGLQFLIQYYNGEERAKGNILERFSAQQFPDLHSELNLSSLELGDSALYFCASSIPSGTGTDTQYFGPGTRLTVL.